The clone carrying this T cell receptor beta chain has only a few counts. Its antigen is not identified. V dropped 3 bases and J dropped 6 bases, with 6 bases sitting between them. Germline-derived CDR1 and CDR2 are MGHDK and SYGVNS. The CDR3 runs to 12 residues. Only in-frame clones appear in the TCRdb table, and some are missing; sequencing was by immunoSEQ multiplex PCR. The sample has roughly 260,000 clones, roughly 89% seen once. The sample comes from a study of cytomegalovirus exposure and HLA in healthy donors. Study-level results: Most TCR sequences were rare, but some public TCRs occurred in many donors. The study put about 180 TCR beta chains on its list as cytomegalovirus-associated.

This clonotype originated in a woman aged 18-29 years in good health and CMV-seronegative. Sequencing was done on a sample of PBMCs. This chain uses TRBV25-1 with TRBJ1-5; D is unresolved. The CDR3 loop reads CASSEAGQPQHF. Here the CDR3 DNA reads TGTGCCAGCAGTGAGGCGGGTCAGCCCCAGCATTTT.